This record looks at one TCR beta chain sequence and its context. The target antigen is unknown. The data stem from a study of monozygotic twins with inflammatory bowel disease. TCRdb reanalyzed the 5' RACE reads and collapses them to one entry per CDR3 protein, without DNA. The sample spans a few hundred thousand distinct CDR3 sequences; the ten largest clones claim 2.5% to 3%. Study findings and constraints: No distinction between different T cell subtypes was possible.

The CDR3 length is 16 residues. The germline CDR1 and CDR2 sequences are LGHNA and YNFKEQ. Sequenced: blood. The rearrangement joins TRBV4-2 to TRBJ1-4. The clonotype comes from a human donor with ulcerative colitis or Crohn's disease, or a healthy co-twin of an affected twin (not recorded which). CDR3 amino acids: CASSQGHQATNEKLFF.